Listed below are T cell receptor beta chains from one sample, sequenced in a study of T cells in Graves' hyperthyroidism and ophthalmopathy. TCRdb ran MiXCR on the multiplex PCR reads and lists one entry per CDR3 protein. The sample records around 540,000 distinct CDR3 sequences, approximately 44% being singletons. The sample taken for sequencing was peripheral blood or thyroid tissue (not recorded which). These receptors were taken from a woman aged 18-29 years with Graves' hyperthyroidism. CDR3s include the opening cysteine and the closing phenylalanine or tryptophan. Fields, in order: CDR3 DNA, CDR3 protein, D gene, clone size, V gene, J gene. A D gene is named only where the DNA matches it firmly. The size field is filled for only some rows; it gives once, few, many or a size class.

TGTGCCAGCAGTTATGGACAGGGGAACGATCAGCCCCAGCATTTT	CASSYGQGNDQPQHF	TRBD1	few	TRBV6-5	TRBJ1-5
TGTGCCAGCAGCAGCAGGGAACATTCCCACAGGGCGGGTACTGAAGCTTTCTTT	CASSSREHSHRAGTEAFF	.	.	TRBV7-2	TRBJ1-1
TGCAGTGCTAGAGGCGAAACTAGCGGGATTGAATACGAGCAGTACTTC	CSARGETSGIEYEQYF	TRBD2	many	TRBV20-1	TRBJ2-7
TGTGCCAGTAGTATCGAGGAGGGGAACACTGAAGCTTTCTTT	CASSIEEGNTEAFF	.	few	TRBV10-3	TRBJ1-1
TGTGCCAGCAGTCCGGGACTAGCGACCGAGCAGTACTTC	CASSPGLATEQYF	TRBD2	few	TRBV7-3	TRBJ2-7
TGCGCCAGCAGTGGACTGGGACAGAACACCGGGGAGCTGTTTTTT	CASSGLGQNTGELFF	.	many	TRBV10-2	TRBJ2-2
TGTGCCAGCAGTGAAGCGCTTTTCGGGGCCCCAGGTGGCTACACCTTC	CASSEALFGAPGGYTF	.	.	TRBV2	TRBJ1-2
TGTGCCACCAGTGATTCCGGGTCAGGAGAGACCCAGTACTTC	CATSDSGSGETQYF	.	few	TRBV2	TRBJ2-5
TGTGCCAGCAGTGACTGGGGGACTGAAGCTTTCTTT	CASSDWGTEAFF	.	.	TRBV25-1	TRBJ1-1
TGTGCCACCAGCAGCGCTCCGGGACATCTCTACGAGCAGTACTTC	CATSSAPGHLYEQYF	.	.	TRBV15	TRBJ2-7
TGTGCCAGCAGCCAACGGGCTAGCGGGAGGGACTACGAGCAGTACTTC	CASSQRASGRDYEQYF	TRBD2	once	TRBV2	TRBJ2-7
TGCAGCGCCTCTCCCCAGGGGGACTACGAGCAGTACTTC	CSASPQGDYEQYF	TRBD1	once	TRBV29-1	TRBJ2-7
TGCGCCAGCAGTGAGTCTCGGACAGGGACGGGTGGCTACACCTTC	CASSESRTGTGGYTF	TRBD1	many	TRBV10-1	TRBJ1-2
TGTGCCAGCAGCTCAAGGACTAGCGGGGAGCTGTTTTTT	CASSSRTSGELFF	TRBD2	.	TRBV7-6	TRBJ2-2
TGTGCCAGCAGCTTAAAGGAGGCGCGGGAGCTGTTTTTT	CASSLKEARELFF	.	.	TRBV7-4	TRBJ2-2
TGCGCCAGCAGCCAAGAATTCGGGACAGGGGGCTTGGAGCCCCAGCATTTT	CASSQEFGTGGLEPQHF	TRBD1	.	TRBV4-1	TRBJ1-5
TGTGCCACCAGTGATACAGGGGGTTTTGGCTATGGCTACACCTTC	CATSDTGGFGYGYTF	TRBD1	.	TRBV24-1	TRBJ1-2
TGTGCCAGCAGCCGGGGACAGGTGAACTCCTACGAGCAGTACTTC	CASSRGQVNSYEQYF	TRBD1	.	TRBV4-2	TRBJ2-7
TGTGCCAGCAGGACAACAGGGGGAGGTGGCTACACCTTC	CASRTTGGGGYTF	TRBD1	many	TRBV2	TRBJ1-2
TGTGCCAGCAGCGCAAGCGGGAGCCTCTCCTACGAGCAGTACTTC	CASSASGSLSYEQYF	TRBD2	few	TRBV7-8	TRBJ2-7
TGTGCCAGCAGACATCTTCGGGGCACCGGTTTCTTT	CASRHLRGTGFF	.	many	TRBV2	TRBJ1-1
TGTGCCACCAGTGATCGCCCCACAGGGGAGACCCAGTACTTC	CATSDRPTGETQYF	.	many	TRBV24-1	TRBJ2-5
TGTGCCAGCAGCCCCCGGGACAGGGGCTACGAGCAGTACTTC	CASSPRDRGYEQYF	TRBD1	many	TRBV7-9	TRBJ2-7
TGCGCCAGCAGCTTTGCGGGGACAGCCAACTATGGCTACACCTTC	CASSFAGTANYGYTF	TRBD1	many	TRBV5-1	TRBJ1-2
TGTGCCAGCAGTGATCGCGCCAAGGAGTACAGAGAGACCCAGTACTTC	CASSDRAKEYRETQYF	.	few	TRBV12-3/TRBV12-4	TRBJ2-5
TGTGCCACCAGTGATTTGATTTTAGTCACGACTAGCGGGGGAGTAGGCGAGCAGTACTTC	CATSDLILVTTSGGVGEQYF	TRBD2	few	TRBV24-1	TRBJ2-7
TGCAGTGCTCTGGGGCAGGGGCGCATCCAGCCCCAGCATTTT	CSALGQGRIQPQHF	.	.	TRBV20-1	TRBJ1-5
TGTGCCACCAGCAGGTACACCGGGGCCAACGTCCTGACTTTC	CATSRYTGANVLTF	.	.	TRBV15	TRBJ2-6
TGCGCCAGCAGCCAAACTTTGCGGGAGGGGGAGACCCAGTACTTC	CASSQTLREGETQYF	TRBD2	.	TRBV4-3	TRBJ2-5